These 20 T cell receptor beta chains originate from one sample sequenced in a study of T-cell reconstitution after alpha-beta-depleted transplantation in children. TCRbeta library construction was performed incorporating unique molecular identifiers. TCRdb used MiXCR to reprocess the PCR reads, holding one entry per CDR3 protein. The sample consists of approximately 500,000 distinct CDR3 sequences, about 10% of them appearing once. Specimen: PBMCs, collected before TCRalphabeta/CD19-depleted stem cell transplant. These TCRs come from a child younger than 10 with inherited bone marrow failure, due to receive a stem cell transplant.

This clonotype was found once. A much more abundant neighbour one base away suggests this may be a read error. The rearrangement joins TRBV7-8 to TRBJ2-7, with TRBD1 matching 8 bases. The V gene end was trimmed by 6 bases and the J gene end by 2 bases; junction bases not matched to a gene: 9. Germline CDR1 reads SGHVS; CDR2 reads FQNEAQ. The CDR3 is 15 residues long. CDR3 coding DNA: TGTGCCAGCAGTTCGGCGACAGGGGCCCCCTACGAGCAGTACTTC. It yields the protein CASSSATGAPYEQYF.

The rearrangement joins TRBV6-2 or TRBV6-3 to TRBJ2-1; D perhaps matches TRBD2 (5 bases). CDR1 and CDR2 (germline): MNHEY, SVGEGT. There are 15 residues in the CDR3. The V gene lost 7 bases and the J gene lost 10 bases, with 23 bases spanning the gap. The CDR3 loop is CASTGPANPRGEQFF. DNA of the CDR3: TGTGCCAGCACCGGACCGGCGAACCCCCGCGGGGAGCAGTTCTTC.

Notes on this clonotype: A much bigger clone sits one base away, suggesting this may be a read error. This chain connects TRBV4-2 to TRBJ1-1; D is possibly TRBD1 (6 bases). The V end lost 0 bases, the J end lost 11 bases, and 13 bases lay between the germline ends. CDR3 length equals 13 residues. From germline, CDR1 is LGHNA and CDR2 YNFKEQ. CDR3 nucleotide sequence: TGTGCCAGCAGCCAAGATAGCGTAGGGGGGGCTTTCTTT. Protein product: CASSQDSVGGAFF.

This clonotype was seen many times. The chain couples TRBV4-3 to TRBJ2-7; 7 nucleotides match TRBD1. Looked up from germline, CDR1 is LGHNA and CDR2 is YSLEER. There are 14 residues in the CDR3. The trim removed 4 bases at V and 2 bases at J, leaving 5 bases unmatched. The CDR3 protein is CASSRDRETYEQYF. CDR3 DNA sequence: TGCGCCAGCAGCCGAGACAGGGAAACCTACGAGCAGTACTTC.

The sample holds many counts of this clonotype. The CDR3 spells CAISAGTGYEQYF. The CDR3 DNA sequence: TGTGCCATCAGTGCCGGGACCGGTTACGAGCAGTACTTC. This sequence joins TRBV10-3 and TRBJ2-7; perhaps D is TRBD1 or TRBD2 (5 bases each). Germline V gene data show CDR1 as ENHRY and CDR2 as SYGVKD. This CDR3 contains 13 residues. Trimming removed 4 bases from V and 4 bases from J, with 11 bases in between.

This chain links TRBV13 with TRBJ1-1; TRBD1 is a possible D gene (5 bases). V was clipped by 4 bases and J by 1 base, with 10 bases between them. The CDR3 length is 14 residues. Per the germline V gene, CDR1 is PRHDT and CDR2 is FYEKMQ (reference sequence). CDR3 DNA sequence: TGTGCCAGCAGCTCGACAGAGGGGAACACTGAAGCTTTCTTT. Translation: CASSSTEGNTEAFF.

The V gene is TRBV6-5, the J gene TRBJ1-6; the match to TRBD1 covers 12 bases. V was clipped by 2 bases and J by 10 bases; unmatched bases: 0. This CDR3 is built from 14 residues. Germline V CDR1 and CDR2: MNHEY, SVGAGI. The CDR3 DNA sequence: TGTGCCAGCAGTTACGGGACAGGGGGCTCACCCCTCCACTTT. It translates to CASSYGTGGSPLHF.

The table lists this clonotype with a count of one. A much larger clone sits a single nucleotide away, making a read error possible. DNA for the CDR3: TGTGCCAGCGCCCGACCGGGGCATACCACCGGGGAGCTGTTTTTT. It is translated as CASARPGHTTGELFF. The chain is built from TRBV12-3 or TRBV12-4 and TRBJ2-2, with D perhaps matching TRBD1 or TRBD2 (5 bases each). The CDR3 has 15 residues. The ends were cut back, 8 bases at V and 4 bases at J, with 17 bases in the middle.

This clonotype was counted ten times or more. The J gene is TRBJ1-2, the V gene TRBV18, with D unclear. With 2 bases removed from V and 3 bases from J, the gap between germline ends came to 19 bases. Per germline, CDR1 KGHSH and CDR2 LQKENI. This CDR3 is built from 17 residues. CDR3 in DNA: TGTGCCAGCTCACCAAGGTCCGGGTCCCTAACCGACTATGGCTACACCTTC. Protein sequence: CASSPRSGSLTDYGYTF.

This clonotype was seen at least ten times. The chain carries TRBV20-1 and TRBJ1-5, with D possibly being TRBD1 (5 bases). The CDR3 length is 16 residues. V lost 5 bases and J 3 bases, leaving 20 bases between the germline ends. Germline values: CDR1 DFQATT, CDR2 SNEGSKA (reference sequence). The CDR3 nucleotides read TGCAGTGCTTCGGCCCTCCCGGTGACAGACAATCAGCCCCAGCATTTT. It yields the protein CSASALPVTDNQPQHF.

This clonotype was counted ten times or more. CDR3: CASSATSGTYEQYF. The CDR3 DNA reads TGTGCCAGCAGCGCCACTAGCGGGACCTACGAGCAGTACTTC. The chain recombines TRBV13 with TRBJ2-7, with 10 bases identical to TRBD2. CDR1 and CDR2 from the germline V gene are PRHDT and FYEKMQ (reference sequence). V shed 5 bases and J 2 bases; nucleotides not matched to a gene: 3. The CDR3 spans 14 residues.

V and J are TRBV29-1 and TRBJ2-1, with a weak D call TRBD1 (5 bases). CDR1 SQVTM and CDR2 ANQGSEA come from the germline V gene. Trimming stripped 0 bases from V and 5 bases from J, with 8 bases between. This CDR3 has 13 amino acids. The CDR3 nucleotides read TGCAGCGTTGAAGATCTAGGGGACAATGAGCAGTTCTTC. It is translated as CSVEDLGDNEQFF.

This clonotype was detected many times. V usage is TRBV13 and J usage is TRBJ2-1; no definite D call. Deletions cut 4 bases from V and 2 bases from J, with 12 bases between. CDR1 is PRHDT, CDR2 FYEKMQ, per germline (reference sequence). The length of the CDR3 is 15 residues. CDR3: CASSSHSKAYNEQFF. The CDR3 nucleotides read TGTGCCAGCAGCTCCCACTCGAAGGCCTACAATGAGCAGTTCTTC. The full variable domain, completed using reference TRBV13 and TRBJ2-1, is AAGVIQSPRHLIKEKRETATLKCYPIPRHDTVYWYQQGPGQDPQFLISFYEKMQSDKGSIPDRFSAQQFSDYHSELNMSSLELGDSALYFCASSSHSKAYNEQFFGPGTRLTVL.

On this clonotype itself: A much larger clone lies one base from this, so it may be a read error. J is TRBJ2-7 and V is TRBV3-1, with TRBD1 identical over 8 bases. CDR3 length equals 16 residues. V shed 3 bases, J shed 4 bases, and the junction held 11 bases outside the gene matches. Germline CDR1 and CDR2: LGHDT and YNNKEL (reference sequence). CDR3 sequence: CASSHGPGQAGYEQYF. CDR3 coding DNA: TGTGCCAGCAGCCACGGCCCGGGACAGGCAGGGTACGAGCAGTACTTC.

This clonotype has just a few counts. This rearrangement joins TRBV29-1 to TRBJ2-5; TRBD2 might be the D (7 bases). The CDR3 covers 13 residues. Germline loops: CDR1 SQVTM, CDR2 ANQGSEA. V lost 4 bases and J 3 bases, leaving 12 bases between the germline ends. The CDR3 DNA reads TGCAGCGTTGTAGGGGGGGGGGAAGAGACCCAGTACTTC. It encodes CSVVGGGEETQYF. Based on the CDR3 plus reference TRBV29-1 and TRBJ2-5, the full variable domain is SAVISQKPSRDICQRGTSLTIQCQVDSQVTMMFWYRQQPGQSLTLIATANQGSEATYESGFVIDKFPISRPNLTFSTLTVSNMSPEDSSIYLCSVVGGGEETQYFGPGTRLLVL.

This clonotype has at least ten counts. The chain uses TRBV28 and TRBJ2-1, with D hard to call. This CDR3 is built from 13 residues. Germline lookup yields CDR1 MDHEN and CDR2 SYDVKM. Trimming left V 8 bases short and J 5 bases short, with 13 bases between. The DNA of the CDR3 is TGTGCCAGCGGGATCCGAACCGACAATGAGCAGTTCTTC. Amino acids: CASGIRTDNEQFF. The whole variable domain, remainder taken from reference TRBV28 and TRBJ2-1, is DVKVTQSSRYLVKRTGEKVFLECVQDMDHENMFWYRQDPGLGLRLIYFSYDVKMKEKGDIPEGYSVSREKKERFSLILESASTNQTSMYLCASGIRTDNEQFFGPGTRLTVL.

There are many counts of this clonotype. The V and J genes are TRBV4-1 and TRBJ2-5, with TRBD1 as a possible D gene (6 bases). V was shortened by 4 bases and J by 9 bases, with 18 bases between the two germline ends. The CDR3 loop spans 14 amino acids. Germline assignment: CDR1 MGHRA and CDR2 YSYEKL. The CDR3 here is CASSLRTDEEAQYF. CDR3 DNA sequence: TGCGCCAGCAGCCTGAGGACAGATGAGGAGGCCCAGTACTTC.

As DNA, the CDR3 is TGTGCCAGCAGTCCCCGATGGGCTAGCGGACACAATGAGCAGTTCTTC. This encodes CASSPRWASGHNEQFF. The genes are TRBV27 and TRBJ2-1; 7 bases line up with TRBD2. The CDR3 consists of 16 residues. The germline gives CDR1 MNHEY, CDR2 SMNVEV (reference sequence). Unmatched junction bases numbered 12, after V lost 5 bases and J lost 5 bases.

The rearrangement links TRBV5-6 to TRBJ1-1, with 9 bases aligning to TRBD1. CDR1 is SGHDT and CDR2 is YYEEEE in the germline V gene. The length of the CDR3 is 15 residues. V was pared by 4 bases and J by 4 bases, with 8 bases of the junction left unmatched. The CDR3 DNA sequence: TGTGCCAGCAGCGGGGACAGGGCGGAGGGCACTGAAGCTTTCTTT. Translation: CASSGDRAEGTEAFF. Full variable domain (rest looked up from reference TRBV5-6 and TRBJ1-1): DAGVTQSPTHLIKTRGQQVTLRCSPKSGHDTVSWYQQALGQGPQFIFQYYEEEERQRGNFPDRFSGHQFPNYSSELNVNALLLGDSALYLCASSGDRAEGTEAFFGQGTRLTVV.

This clonotype came up a few times. V is TRBV6-2 or TRBV6-3 and J is TRBJ2-1; the match to TRBD2 covers 11 bases. The V gene end was trimmed by 6 bases and the J gene end by 7 bases; junction bases not matched to a gene: 8. The CDR3 spans 15 residues. Germline-derived CDR1 and CDR2 are MNHEY and SVGEGT. Here the CDR3 reads CASRDSGRAVNEQFF. The CDR3 DNA follows: TGTGCCAGCAGGGATAGCGGGAGGGCCGTGAATGAGCAGTTCTTC.